The 25 T cell receptor beta chains given below trace back to one sample, sequenced in a study of T cell responses to AZD1222 COVID-19 vaccine. TCRdb's copy holds only in-frame clones and misses some; the assay was immunoSEQ multiplex PCR. The sample lists fewer than 120,000 clones, about 88% occurring once. Sequencing used peripheral blood, obtained on day 0 of AZD1222 vaccination. These receptor sequences come from an adult in good health.

The V call is TRBV6-1, the J call TRBJ2-3; D possibly corresponds to TRBD2 (5 bases). V dropped 3 bases and J dropped 6 bases, with 16 bases sitting between them. This CDR3 has 15 amino acids. The germline V gene encodes CDR1 MNHNS and CDR2 SASEGT. The CDR3 nucleotides are TGTGCCAGCAGTGAGATCGGGGATTTCTACGATACGCAGTATTTT. This translates into CASSEIGDFYDTQYF.

The gene calls are TRBV20-1 and TRBJ1-1; no reliable D call. The CDR3 is 9 residues long. The germline CDR1 and CDR2 sequences are DFQATT and SNEGSKA (reference sequence). Between the trimmed V and J ends, which lost 6 bases and 8 bases, there was a span of 7 bases. The CDR3 nucleotides are TGCAGTGCAAACCCGGAAGCTTTCTTT. Amino acid sequence: CSANPEAFF.

The chain couples TRBV6-6 to TRBJ2-4; no clear D gene. There are 13 residues in the CDR3. V was shortened by 2 bases and J by 8 bases, with 10 bases between the two germline ends. CDR1 MNHNY and CDR2 SVGAGI come from the germline V gene (reference sequence). CDR3: CASSYPETDIQYF. For the CDR3, the DNA is TGTGCCAGCAGTTACCCGGAGACGGACATTCAGTACTTC.

The genes are TRBV18 and TRBJ2-7; the D gene is possibly TRBD2 (6 bases). The germline CDR1 and CDR2 sequences are KGHSH and LQKENI. Trimming took 2 bases from V and 5 from J, leaving 13 bases between them. The CDR3 covers 14 residues. CDR3 nucleotide sequence: TGTGCCAGCTCACCAAGGGCCAGGGAGGACGAGCAGTACTTC. It codes for CASSPRAREDEQYF.

V is TRBV4-1 and J is TRBJ2-7; 7 bases agree with TRBD2. The CDR3 spans 14 residues. Unmatched junction bases numbered 2, after V lost 2 bases and J lost 1 base. In germline, CDR1 is MGHRA, CDR2 YSYEKL. CDR3 loop: CASSQMGLSYEQYF. The CDR3 coding sequence is TGCGCCAGCAGCCAAATGGGACTATCCTACGAGCAGTACTTC.

The chain combines TRBV18 with TRBJ1-6, with 7 bases fitting TRBD1. Germline-derived CDR1 and CDR2 are KGHSH and LQKENI. J was trimmed by 7 bases and V by 4 bases; bases with no gene match: 7. The CDR3 loop spans 15 amino acids. The CDR3 region has the DNA TGTGCCAGCTCACTCCCGGGACAGAGGAATTCACCCCTCCACTTT. It specifies CASSLPGQRNSPLHF. Full variable domain (remainder filled in from reference TRBV18 and TRBJ1-6): NAGVMQNPRHLVRRRGQEARLRCSPMKGHSHVYWYRQLPEEGLKFMVYLQKENIIDESGMPKERFSAEFPKEGPSILRIQQVVRGDSAAYFCASSLPGQRNSPLHFGNGTRLTVT.

V gene TRBV7-9 combines with J gene TRBJ2-2; the match to TRBD2 covers 9 bases. The CDR3 contains 16 residues. CDR1 and CDR2 (germline): SEHNR, FQNEAQ (reference sequence). Trimming removed 0 bases from V and 3 bases from J; junction bases left unmatched: 2. DNA for the CDR3: TGTGCCAGCAGCTTAGCGGGACTAGCCGACACCGGGGAGCTGTTTTTT. Protein product: CASSLAGLADTGELFF.

Here the CDR3 reads CASSPRIFYEQYF. CDR3 sequence (DNA): TGTGCCAGTAGTCCCCGGATTTTCTACGAGCAGTACTTC. The genes are TRBV19 and TRBJ2-7; no reliable D call. The germline CDR1 and CDR2 sequences are LNHDA and SQIVND (reference sequence). The length of the CDR3 is 13 residues. The V and J ends lost 5 bases and 3 bases respectively, with 11 bases between them.

The chain couples TRBV10-1 to TRBJ2-7; possibly TRBD2 for D (5 bases). The ends were cut back, 2 bases at V and 3 bases at J, with 5 bases in the middle. This CDR3 has 12 amino acids. Germline CDR1 WNHNN, CDR2 SYGVQD (reference sequence). CDR3 sequence reads: CASSESGYEQYF. DNA for the CDR3: TGCGCCAGCAGTGAGAGCGGCTACGAGCAGTACTTC.

This chain uses TRBV6-1 with TRBJ1-2; TRBD1 is a possible D gene (5 bases). Trimming took off 2 bases at V and 12 bases at J, with 19 bases between the two ends. The CDR3 is 14 amino acids. The germline gives CDR1 MNHNS, CDR2 SASEGT. The CDR3 nucleotides read TGTGCCAGCAGTGAACCCCCCTTCTTTGGGGACCACACCTTC. Translation gives CASSEPPFFGDHTF.

This clone was detected a few times. The CDR3 region is CASSLSTSGGTDTQYF. The DNA for the CDR3 is TGTGCCAGTAGTTTGTCGACTAGCGGGGGAACAGATACGCAGTATTTT. This chain joins TRBV19 and TRBJ2-3; TRBD2 agrees at 12 bases. Germline V CDR1 and CDR2: LNHDA, SQIVND (reference sequence). There are 16 residues in the CDR3. V lost 5 bases to trimming and J lost 3 bases; unmatched junction nucleotides: 6.

The V and J genes are TRBV4-1 and TRBJ1-2, with D possibly TRBD1 on 6 matching bases. CDR1 is MGHRA, CDR2 YSYEKL, per germline. This CDR3 comprises 15 residues. V gave up 1 base and J gave up 7 bases, with 16 bases separating them. CDR3 DNA sequence: TGCGCCAGCAGCCAAGTCTCCGGGGGCTGGGGTGGCTACACCTTC. It is translated as CASSQVSGGWGGYTF.

V is TRBV7-2 and J is TRBJ1-4; 10 nucleotides agree with TRBD1. In germline, CDR1 is SGHTA, CDR2 FQGNSA. J gave up 6 bases and V 2 bases, and 3 bases lay outside the gene matches. The CDR3 has 15 residues. CDR3 DNA: TGTGCCAGCAGCTTACCCGGGACAGGGGATGAAAAACTGTTTTTT. It is translated as CASSLPGTGDEKLFF.

The sample holds one count of this clone. The chain links TRBV24-1 to TRBJ1-6; perhaps TRBD1 as D (6 bases). The germline V gene has CDR1 KGHDR and CDR2 SFDVKD. V was pared by 9 bases and J by 0 bases, with 17 bases between. The CDR3 extends over 17 amino acids. The CDR3 is CATQNGQKSSYNSPLHF. The CDR3 region has the DNA TGTGCCACCCAAAATGGACAGAAGAGCTCCTATAATTCACCCCTCCACTTT.

This chain's CDR3 is CSVAKDGTSYEQYF. The DNA of the CDR3 is TGCAGCGTTGCCAAGGACGGGACAAGCTACGAGCAGTACTTC. This chain joins TRBV29-1 and TRBJ2-7; D may be TRBD1 (6 bases). The CDR3 covers 14 residues. Germline CDR1 SQVTM, CDR2 ANQGSEA. The V end was cut by 4 bases, the J end by 3 bases, with 16 bases between.

This clone was seen once. The V and J genes are TRBV30 and TRBJ1-1, with D perhaps TRBD1 (5 bases). The CDR3 length is 11 residues. V dropped 7 bases and J dropped 1 base, with 7 bases sitting between them. Germline CDR1 reads GTSNPN; CDR2 reads SVGIG (reference sequence). The CDR3 DNA sequence: TGTGCCTTTGGACAGAACACTGAAGCTTTCTTT. Amino acid sequence: CAFGQNTEAFF.

The chain links TRBV5-8 to TRBJ1-5, with D tentatively TRBD1 (6 bases). The V and J ends lost 4 bases and 0 bases respectively, with 17 bases between them. The CDR3 is made up of 17 amino acids. Germline lookup yields CDR1 SGHTS and CDR2 YDEGEE. The CDR3: CASSPFGSGASNQPQHF. The CDR3 DNA sequence: TGTGCCAGCAGCCCCTTCGGATCGGGGGCTAGCAATCAGCCCCAGCATTTT.

The rearrangement links TRBV27 to TRBJ1-6, with TRBD1 matching 8 bases. The CDR3 runs to 17 residues. Germline values: CDR1 MNHEY, CDR2 SMNVEV (reference sequence). V gave up 5 bases and J gave up 7 bases; unmatched junction bases: 13. The CDR3 region is CASSPHWTGRGNSPLHF. The CDR3 DNA follows: TGTGCCAGCAGTCCCCACTGGACAGGGCGAGGAAATTCACCCCTCCACTTT.

The chain is built from TRBV4-2 and TRBJ1-2; no reliable D call. Trimming pared 0 bases from V and 4 bases from J, leaving 12 bases between. This CDR3 comprises 15 residues. Germline values: CDR1 LGHNA, CDR2 YNFKEQ. CDR3 coding DNA: TGTGCCAGCAGCCAAGATCAAAGCATGGGCTATGGCTACACCTTC. Its protein is CASSQDQSMGYGYTF.

The chain combines TRBV28 with TRBJ1-2, with D possibly being TRBD1 (5 bases). The CDR3 consists of 14 residues. Germline CDR1 reads MDHEN; CDR2 reads SYDVKM. V was trimmed by 3 bases and J by 5 bases, leaving 13 bases between them. The CDR3 bases are TGTGCCAGCAGTTTGGGGGGGACCCTTTATGGCTACACCTTC. Translation: CASSLGGTLYGYTF.

The genes are TRBV7-9 and TRBJ2-7; unclear D gene. Germline lookup yields CDR1 SEHNR and CDR2 FQNEAQ (reference sequence). Deletions cut 5 bases from V and 0 bases from J, with 14 bases between. The CDR3 is 15 residues long. The CDR3 protein is CASSPLSRSSYEQYF. CDR3 DNA: TGTGCCAGCAGCCCCCTTAGTCGAAGCTCCTACGAGCAGTACTTC.

This chain uses TRBV4-1 with TRBJ1-2; TRBD1 is a possible D gene (5 bases). Trimming pared 1 base from V and 5 bases from J, leaving 14 bases between. The CDR3 loop spans 15 amino acids. The germline V gene has CDR1 MGHRA and CDR2 YSYEKL. CDR3 sequence (DNA): TGCGCCAGCAGCCAAGCCCCGACAGTCGGATATGGCTACACCTTC. It encodes CASSQAPTVGYGYTF.

The genes are TRBV5-1 and TRBJ2-7; D unresolved. The germline V gene has CDR1 SGHRS and CDR2 YFSETQ. The V end was cut by 0 bases, the J end by 4 bases, with 11 bases between. The CDR3 consists of 14 residues. CDR3 DNA: TGCGCCAGCAGCTTGGGTAATAGCAAGTACGAGCAGTACTTC. Translation gives CASSLGNSKYEQYF.

This clone has only a few counts. The chain joins TRBV9 to TRBJ1-3; D is possibly TRBD1 (6 bases). This CDR3 comprises 17 residues. Germline-derived CDR1 and CDR2 are SGDLS and YYNGEE. The germline V and J ends were trimmed by 5 bases and 2 bases, with 20 bases remaining between them. CDR3 sequence reads: CASRALSGVGAGNTIYF. As DNA, the CDR3 is TGTGCCAGCAGAGCTCTCTCAGGGGTTGGGGCTGGAAACACCATATATTTT.

V is TRBV28 and J is TRBJ2-3, with D maybe TRBD2 (5 bases). CDR1 is MDHEN, CDR2 SYDVKM, per germline. Trimming stripped 2 bases from V and 6 bases from J, with 9 bases between. This CDR3 region has 13 residues. The CDR3 reads CASSLRPGDTQYF. The CDR3 region has the DNA TGTGCCAGCAGTTTACGCCCGGGGGATACGCAGTATTTT.